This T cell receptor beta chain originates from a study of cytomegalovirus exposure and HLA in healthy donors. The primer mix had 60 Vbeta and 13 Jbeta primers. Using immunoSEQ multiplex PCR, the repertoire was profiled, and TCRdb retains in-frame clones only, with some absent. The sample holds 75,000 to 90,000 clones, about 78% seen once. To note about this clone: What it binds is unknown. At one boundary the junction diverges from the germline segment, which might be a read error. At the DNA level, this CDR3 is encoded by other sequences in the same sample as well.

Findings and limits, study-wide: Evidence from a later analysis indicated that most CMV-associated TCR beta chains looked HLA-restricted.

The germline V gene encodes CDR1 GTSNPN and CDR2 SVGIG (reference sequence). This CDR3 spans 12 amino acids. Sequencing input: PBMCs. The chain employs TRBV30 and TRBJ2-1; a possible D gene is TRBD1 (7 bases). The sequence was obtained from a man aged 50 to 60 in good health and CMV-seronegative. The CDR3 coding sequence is TGCGTGGGGCGGGACAGCTACAATGAGCAGTTCTTC. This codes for CVGRDSYNEQFF.